What follows are 15 T cell receptor beta chains derived from one specimen sequenced in a study of PD-1 blockade in mismatch repair-deficient tumors. The data were produced by immunoSEQ multiplex PCR, yet TCRdb's version contains in-frame clones alone and is incomplete. The sample consists of approximately 130,000 clones, about 88% of them appearing once. The sample consisted of peripheral blood, taken 44 weeks after starting pembrolizumab. The receptors were gathered from an adult with mismatch repair-deficient cancer.

This chain links TRBV19 with TRBJ2-5; no clear D. From germline, CDR1 is LNHDA and CDR2 SQIVND (reference sequence). The CDR3 runs to 12 residues. V lost 5 bases, J lost 13 bases, and 17 bases lay in between. In nucleotides, the CDR3 is TGTGCCAGTAGTCCCAGACCAGGTGTGCCGTACTTC. Its protein product is CASSPRPGVPYF. The variable domain in full, with the rest retrieved from reference TRBV19 and TRBJ2-5, is DGGITQSPKYLFRKEGQNVTLSCEQNLNHDAMYWYRQDPGQGLRLIYYSQIVNDFQKGDIAEGYSVSREKKESFPLTVTSAQKNPTAFYLCASSPRPGVPYFGPGTRLLVL.

In DNA, the CDR3 is TGCGCCAGCAGGGGGACAGGTCAAGAGACCCAGTACTTC. Translation gives CASRGTGQETQYF. V and J are TRBV10-2 and TRBJ2-5; 8 bases fit TRBD1. V dropped 6 bases and J dropped 2; count of bases not matched to a gene: 2. In germline, CDR1 is WSHSY, CDR2 SAAADI. CDR3 length: 13 amino acids.

This clone showed up just once. The chain employs TRBV30 and TRBJ2-7, with 8 positions matching TRBD1. Germline CDR1 reads GTSNPN; CDR2 reads SVGIG (reference sequence). V dropped 1 base and J dropped 4; count of bases not matched to a gene: 6. The CDR3 length is 14 residues. CDR3 amino acids: CAWSGQGSGYEQYF. Written as DNA, the CDR3 is TGTGCCTGGAGTGGACAGGGGTCTGGGTACGAGCAGTACTTC. Using reference TRBV30 and TRBJ2-7 for the parts outside the CDR3, the full variable domain is SQTIHQWPATLVQPVGSPLSLECTVEGTSNPNLYWYRQAAGRGLQLLFYSVGIGQISSEVPQNLSASRPQDRQFILSSKKLLLSDSGFYLCAWSGQGSGYEQYFGPGTRLTVT.

The rearrangement uses TRBV12-1 and TRBJ2-7; TRBD1, the table's D call, lacks a check against the DNA. TRBV12-1 is a listed pseudogene. There are 16 residues in the CDR3. CDR3 loop: CASRPGQGTYLYEQYF. CDR3 DNA sequence: TGTGCCAGCAGACCGGGACAGGGAACGTACTTATACGAGCAGTACTTC.

The chain uses TRBV5-1 and TRBJ2-7, with D possibly TRBD1 on 6 matching bases. The germline V gene has CDR1 SGHRS and CDR2 YFSETQ. The CDR3 sequence is 16 residues long. The V end was cut by 4 bases, the J end by 2 bases, with 19 bases between. The CDR3, as DNA: TGCGCCAGCAGCCGTATGGGCCAGGGGCGGACCTACGAGCAGTACTTC. It codes for CASSRMGQGRTYEQYF.

The chain recombines TRBV4-3 with TRBJ2-5; D could derive from TRBD1 or TRBD2 (5 bases each). This CDR3 comprises 13 residues. The germline CDR1 and CDR2 sequences are LGHNA and YSLEER. V was clipped by 8 bases and J by 3 bases, with 13 bases between them. The CDR3 DNA reads as TGCGCCAGCGCGAGGGGCCACGAAGAGACCCAGTACTTC. Its protein is CASARGHEETQYF.

The table lists this clone with a count of one. J is TRBJ2-5 and V is TRBV5-4; 7 bases map to TRBD1. The CDR3 has 19 residues. Germline V gene data show CDR1 as SGHNT and CDR2 as YYREEE (reference sequence). J was trimmed by 0 bases and V by 3 bases; bases with no gene match: 17. CDR3 DNA sequence: TGTGCCAGCAGCTCGAAAAAACCGGGACAGCGACAGTACCAAGAGACCCAGTACTTC. Translated, it gives CASSSKKPGQRQYQETQYF.

This chain connects TRBV5-1 to TRBJ2-1; no reliable D call. Looked up from germline, CDR1 is SGHRS and CDR2 is YFSETQ. The CDR3 spans 12 residues. The V and J ends lost 1 base and 4 bases respectively, with 3 bases between them. The CDR3 DNA is TGCGCCAGCAGCTTGAAATACAATGAGCAGTTCTTC. It yields the protein CASSLKYNEQFF.

The chain joins TRBV5-4 to TRBJ2-7; a weak D match, TRBD1 (5 bases). The CDR3 sequence is 14 residues long. Trimming removed 0 bases from V and 7 bases from J, with 14 bases in between. Germline V CDR1 and CDR2: SGHNT, YYREEE (reference sequence). The CDR3 coding sequence is TGTGCCAGCAGCTTGGGGGCAGGGTTAAGGGAGCAGTACTTC. Translated: CASSLGAGLREQYF.

The gene calls are TRBV5-1 and TRBJ1-2, with a weak D call TRBD1 (5 bases). V lost 4 bases and J lost 0, with 10 bases in between. Germline assignment: CDR1 SGHRS and CDR2 YFSETQ. The CDR3 runs to 14 residues. The CDR3 is CASSPGDSNYGYTF. In DNA, the CDR3 is TGCGCCAGCAGCCCCGGGGACTCTAACTATGGCTACACCTTC.

The chain links TRBV5-4 to TRBJ2-6, with TRBD2 as a possible D gene (5 bases). V lost 1 base, J lost 0 bases, and 11 bases lay in between. CDR3 size: 17 residues. Per germline, CDR1 SGHNT and CDR2 YYREEE (reference sequence). The CDR3 region has the DNA TGTGCCAGCAGCTTGTTGCGGAGGTCCTCTGGGGCCAACGTCCTGACTTTC. Its protein is CASSLLRRSSGANVLTF.

The chain recombines TRBV4-1 with TRBJ2-7; D gene ambiguous. The V gene's germline CDR1 is MGHRA and CDR2 YSYEKL. The CDR3 is 14 amino acids. The V end lost 0 bases, the J end lost 5 bases, and 11 bases lay between the germline ends. CDR3: CASSQDWTANEQYF. The CDR3 coding sequence is TGCGCCAGCAGCCAAGACTGGACCGCCAACGAGCAGTACTTC.

The chain couples TRBV7-8 to TRBJ2-7, with 14 bases lining up with TRBD2. The CDR3 runs 18 residues. Germline CDR1 and CDR2: SGHVS and FQNEAQ. Trimming at V came to 0 bases and at J to 4 bases, leaving 8 bases not matched to a gene. The CDR3 region is CASSLAETSGRGRYEQYF. As DNA, the CDR3 is TGTGCCAGCAGCTTAGCAGAGACTAGCGGGAGGGGCCGGTACGAGCAGTACTTC.

This clone was detected once. V is TRBV7-2 and J is TRBJ2-3; 13 bases align to TRBD2. With 5 bases clipped from V and 2 bases from J, the junction kept 4 bases outside the gene matches. CDR3 length: 16 amino acids. CDR1 and CDR2 (germline): SGHTA, FQGNSA. The CDR3 nucleotides are TGTGCCAGCAGCGCAGGACTAGCGGGAGCCACAGATACGCAGTATTTT. It yields the protein CASSAGLAGATDTQYF. Using reference TRBV7-2 and TRBJ2-3 for the parts outside the CDR3, the full variable domain is GAGVSQSPSNKVTEKGKDVELRCDPISGHTALYWYRQSLGQGLEFLIYFQGNSAPDKSGLPSDRFSAERTGGSVSTLTIQRTQQEDSAVYLCASSAGLAGATDTQYFGPGTRLTVL.

The chain employs TRBV6-1 and TRBJ2-1; D is perhaps TRBD2 (5 bases). The germline gives CDR1 MNHNS, CDR2 SASEGT. V lost 3 bases, J lost 1 base, and 10 bases lay in between. The CDR3 length is 15 residues. CDR3 DNA: TGTGCCAGCAGTGAGGGGAGCCCATCCTACAATGAGCAGTTCTTC. Protein product: CASSEGSPSYNEQFF.